This T cell receptor (beta chain) came from a study of blood T cell repertoires in COVID-19. Whole-study context: Spain, Italy and the United States supplied samples that represented acute and convalescent COVID-19. PBMCs, B-cell-depleted T cells, or T cells provided the cDNA or gDNA that made up the material.

Per the germline V gene, CDR1 is SGHTA and CDR2 is FQGNSA. The V end was cut by 5 bases, the J end by 3 bases, with 10 bases between. The CDR3 covers 13 residues. TCRdb keeps only in-frame clones here, not all; method: immunoSEQ multiplex PCR. This repertoire shows fewer than 200,000 clones, roughly nine tenths found once; its top ten account for 20% to 25%. This clonotype was obtained from a man in his 70s with active or convalescent COVID-19. The sequenced material came from peripheral blood. V and J are TRBV7-2 and TRBJ1-2, with TRBD1 as a possible D gene (6 bases). Here the CDR3 DNA reads TGTGCCAGCAGCGCAGGGACACACTATGGCTACACCTTC. It is translated as CASSAGTHYGYTF.